This TCR beta chain is drawn from a study of CD8 T cells in ankylosing spondylitis (TCRdb year 2017). Turning to the overall study: To find TCR variants linked to disease, the study profiled T cell receptor beta repertoires in ankylosing spondylitis patients and healthy donors. In total, the full study cohort was made up of some 110 healthy donors and 25 or so ankylosing spondylitis patients. Peripheral blood was sampled, and synovial fluid was additionally collected from ankylosing spondylitis patients.

The CDR3 goes from the cysteine to the phenylalanine over 17 residues. Of all the DNA, just the CDR3 is kept, 51 bases in frame from base 1. Reading the germline V gene gives CDR1 SNHLY and CDR2 FYNNEI. What the work shows at the level of the full study, not this receptor alone: Some motif variants were previously reported in synovial fluid and blood of reactive arthritis patients, suggesting common disease-initiation mechanisms. In peripheral blood, the disease-linked clones were found at relatively low frequencies and had a CD8+ phenotype. Blood from ankylosing spondylitis patients appeared to be characterized by a TCR beta motif composed of several highly homologous amino acid variants. The disease-linked clones were reported as significantly enriched in matched synovial fluid samples from ankylosing spondylitis patients.

In the case of this clonotype: No cognate antigen has been identified for it. The germline gene is not matched at one end of the junction; a read error may be the cause.

Sequencer: Illumina HiSeq 2500. Quantitative 5'-RACE with molecular barcodes was the method used to prepare the TCR beta libraries. From the authors' description of their analysis: A new computational method based on a probabilistic model of VDJ rearrangement was used to identify disease-linked TCR variants. Starting from the raw public reads, TCRdb applied fastp trimming at Q25, assembled clones with MiXCR and retained in-frame beta chains. When rows share a CDR3 protein, they turn into one entry using the most common DNA and genes. The V and J calls come from TCRdb's annotation, not from the publication. Across this sample there are some 130,000 distinct CDR3 sequences, with over 15% seen only once. Approximately 30% of the sample belongs to the ten largest clones.

The sequence was collected from a male donor with ankylosing spondylitis. Sequencing was done on a sample of blood, either unsorted or a sorted T cell fraction (not recorded which). The chain is made from TRBV2 and TRBJ2-3; 10 central nucleotides agree with TRBD2. The DNA reads as follows: TGCACCAGCAGTGAAGCCCCAAGCGGGAGGGGTGCGGATACGCAGTATTTT. This translates into CTSSEAPSGRGADTQYF. The reference TRBV2 and TRBJ2-3 proteins fill in what lies around the CDR3, so the full variable domain reads EPEVTQTPSHQVTQMGQEVILRCVPISNHLYFYWYRQILGQKVEFLVSFYNNEISEKSEIFDDQFSVERPDGSNFTLKIRSTKLEDSAMYFCTSSEAPSGRGADTQYFGPGTRLTVL.